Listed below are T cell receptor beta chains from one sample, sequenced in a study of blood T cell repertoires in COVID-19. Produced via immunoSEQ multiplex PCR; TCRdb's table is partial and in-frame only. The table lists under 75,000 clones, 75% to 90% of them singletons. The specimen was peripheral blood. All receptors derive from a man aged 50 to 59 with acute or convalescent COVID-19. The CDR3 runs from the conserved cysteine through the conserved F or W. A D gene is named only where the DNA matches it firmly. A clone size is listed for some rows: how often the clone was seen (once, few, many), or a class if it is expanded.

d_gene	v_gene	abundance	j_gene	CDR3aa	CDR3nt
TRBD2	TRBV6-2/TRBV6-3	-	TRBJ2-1	CASSLDGGLAGGNSYNEQFF	TGTGCCAGCAGCCTCGACGGAGGACTAGCGGGAGGAAACTCCTACAATGAGCAGTTCTTC
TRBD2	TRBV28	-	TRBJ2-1	CASSLRAIAGGSNEQFF	TGTGCCAGCAGTTTAAGAGCCATAGCGGGAGGGAGTAATGAGCAGTTCTTC
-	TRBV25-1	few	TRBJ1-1	CASRLVNTEAFF	TGTGCCAGCAGACTGGTGAACACTGAAGCTTTCTTT
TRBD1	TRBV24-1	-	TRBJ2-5	CATSDLPGRGQETQYF	TGTGCCACCAGTGATCTCCCGGGCAGGGGGCAAGAGACCCAGTACTTC
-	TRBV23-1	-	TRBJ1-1	CASFQGAIHGGTEAFF	TGCGCCAGCTTCCAAGGGGCCATCCACGGGGGGACTGAAGCTTTCTTT
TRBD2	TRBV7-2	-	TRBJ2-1	CASSPRGASGSRGNEQFF	TGTGCCAGCAGCCCCAGGGGAGCTAGCGGGAGTCGGGGCAATGAGCAGTTCTTC
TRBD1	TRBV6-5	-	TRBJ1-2	CASSSGTAGGYTF	TGTGCCAGCAGTTCCGGGACAGCTGGTGGCTACACCTTC
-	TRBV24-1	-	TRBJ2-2	CATSGTSDTGELFF	TGTGCCACCAGTGGGACATCAGACACCGGGGAGCTGTTTTTT
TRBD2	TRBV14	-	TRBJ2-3	CASSFRLATTDTQYF	TGTGCCAGCAGCTTCCGACTAGCGACTACAGATACGCAGTATTTT
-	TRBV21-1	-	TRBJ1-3	CASSPNRGPSGNTIYF	TGTGCCAGCAGCCCCAACAGGGGGCCTTCTGGAAACACCATATATTTT
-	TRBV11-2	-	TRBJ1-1	CASSLLRGGLEAFF	TGTGCCAGCAGCTTGCTACGAGGTGGGTTGGAAGCTTTCTTT
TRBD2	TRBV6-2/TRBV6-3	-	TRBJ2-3	CASSYKTGGPRSSADTQYF	TGTGCCAGCAGTTACAAAACGGGAGGGCCAAGATCCAGCGCAGATACGCAGTATTTT
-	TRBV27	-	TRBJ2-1	CASSFSPWGEAYNEQFF	TGTGCCAGCAGTTTTTCCCCTTGGGGGGAGGCCTACAATGAGCAGTTCTTC
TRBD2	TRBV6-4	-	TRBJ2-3	CASSLAGTSTDTQYF	TGTGCCAGCAGTCTAGCGGGGACTAGCACAGATACGCAGTATTTT
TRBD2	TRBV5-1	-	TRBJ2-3	CASSLGTSGITDTQYF	TGCGCCAGCAGCTTGGGGACTAGCGGGATCACAGATACGCAGTATTTT
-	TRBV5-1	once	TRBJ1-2	CASRYHPQDTYGYTF	TGCGCCAGCAGATACCACCCGCAGGATACCTATGGCTACACCTTC
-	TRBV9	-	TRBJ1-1	CASALDRHTEAFF	TGTGCCAGCGCCCTCGACAGACACACTGAAGCTTTCTTT
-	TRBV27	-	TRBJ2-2	CASRGENTGELFF	TGTGCCAGCAGGGGCGAGAACACCGGGGAGCTGTTTTTT
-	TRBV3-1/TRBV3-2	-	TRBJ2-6	CASSQAGSGANVLTF	TGTGCCAGCAGCCAAGCAGGGTCTGGGGCCAACGTCCTGACTTTC
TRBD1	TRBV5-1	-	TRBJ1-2	CASSLTGDWDGYTF	TGCGCCAGCAGCCTAACAGGGGATTGGGATGGCTACACCTTC
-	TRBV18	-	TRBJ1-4	CASQTGKGNEKLFF	TGTGCCAGCCAAACAGGGAAGGGGAATGAAAAACTGTTTTTT
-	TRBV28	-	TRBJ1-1	CASSLSGGDTEAFF	TGTGCCAGCAGCCTTAGTGGAGGGGACACTGAAGCTTTCTTT
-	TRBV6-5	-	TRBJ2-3	CASRRIGTDTQYF	TGTGCCAGCAGGCGCATTGGCACAGATACGCAGTATTTT
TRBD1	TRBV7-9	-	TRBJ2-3	CASSWDRDEADTQYF	TGTGCCAGCAGCTGGGACAGGGATGAGGCGGATACGCAGTATTTT
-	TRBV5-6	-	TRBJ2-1	CASSSTYNNEQFF	TGTGCCAGCAGCTCGACTTATAACAATGAGCAGTTCTTC
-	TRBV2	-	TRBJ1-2	CASSENYVSYGYTF	TGTGCCAGCAGTGAAAACTACGTCTCCTATGGCTACACCTTC
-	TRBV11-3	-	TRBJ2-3	CASSPRVLTDTQYF	TGTGCCAGCAGCCCCCGAGTTCTAACAGATACGCAGTATTTT
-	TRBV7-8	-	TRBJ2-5	CASSFAGFKETQYF	TGTGCCAGCAGCTTCGCGGGTTTCAAAGAGACCCAGTACTTC
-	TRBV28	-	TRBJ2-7	CASSPNGDEYEQYF	TGTGCCAGCAGCCCGAACGGGGATGAGTACGAGCAGTACTTC